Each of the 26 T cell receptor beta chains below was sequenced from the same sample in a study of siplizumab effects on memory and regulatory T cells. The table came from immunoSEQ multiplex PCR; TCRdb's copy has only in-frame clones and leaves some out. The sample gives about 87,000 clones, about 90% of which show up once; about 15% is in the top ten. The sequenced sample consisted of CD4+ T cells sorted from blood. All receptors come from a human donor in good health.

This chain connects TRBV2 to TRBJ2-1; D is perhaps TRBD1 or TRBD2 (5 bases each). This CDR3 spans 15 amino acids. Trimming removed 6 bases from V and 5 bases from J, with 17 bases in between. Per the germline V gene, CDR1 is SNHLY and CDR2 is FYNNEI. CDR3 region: CASRHRDGGNNEQFF. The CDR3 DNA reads TGTGCCAGCAGGCACCGGGACGGCGGCAACAATGAGCAGTTCTTC.

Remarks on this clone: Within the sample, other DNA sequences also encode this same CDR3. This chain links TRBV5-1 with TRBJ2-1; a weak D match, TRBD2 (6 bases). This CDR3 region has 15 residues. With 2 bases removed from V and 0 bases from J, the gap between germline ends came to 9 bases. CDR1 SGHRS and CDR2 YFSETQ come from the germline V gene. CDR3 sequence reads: CASSLDGSSYNEQFF. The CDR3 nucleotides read TGCGCCAGCAGCTTAGACGGGAGCTCCTACAATGAGCAGTTCTTC.

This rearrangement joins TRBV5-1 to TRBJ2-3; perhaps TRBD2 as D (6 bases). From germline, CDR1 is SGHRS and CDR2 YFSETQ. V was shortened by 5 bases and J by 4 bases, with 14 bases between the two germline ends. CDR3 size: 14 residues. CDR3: CASSSLLASDTQYF. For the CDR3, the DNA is TGCGCCAGCAGTTCTTTACTAGCCTCAGATACGCAGTATTTT.

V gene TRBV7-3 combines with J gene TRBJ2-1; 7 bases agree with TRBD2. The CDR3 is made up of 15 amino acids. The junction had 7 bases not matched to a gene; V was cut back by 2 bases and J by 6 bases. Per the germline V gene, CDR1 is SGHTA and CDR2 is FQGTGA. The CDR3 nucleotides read TGTGCCAGCAGCTTATGGTCGGCGGGAGTCAATGAGCAGTTCTTC. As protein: CASSLWSAGVNEQFF.

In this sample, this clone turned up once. CDR3 in amino acids: CASTPTLWRAGTGELFF. CDR3 bases: TGTGCCAGCACTCCTACGCTCTGGAGAGCGGGCACCGGGGAGCTGTTTTTT. The chain recombines TRBV19 with TRBJ2-2; a possible D gene is TRBD2 (6 bases). Germline CDR1 reads LNHDA; CDR2 reads SQIVND (reference sequence). V shed 9 bases and J shed 4 bases, with 24 bases lying between them. This CDR3 spans 17 amino acids.

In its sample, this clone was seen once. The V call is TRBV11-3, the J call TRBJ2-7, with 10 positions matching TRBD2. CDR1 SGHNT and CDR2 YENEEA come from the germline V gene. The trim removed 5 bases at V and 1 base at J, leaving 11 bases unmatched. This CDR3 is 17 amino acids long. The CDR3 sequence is CASSALAGGPSSYEQYF. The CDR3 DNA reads TGTGCCAGCAGCGCCTTAGCGGGAGGCCCCTCTTCCTACGAGCAGTACTTC.

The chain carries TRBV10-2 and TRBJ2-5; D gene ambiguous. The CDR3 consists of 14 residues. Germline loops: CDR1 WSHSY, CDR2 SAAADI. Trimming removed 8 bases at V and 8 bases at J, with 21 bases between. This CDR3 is CASRSAAPVRTQYF. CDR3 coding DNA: TGCGCCAGCCGGAGTGCAGCCCCGGTGCGAACCCAGTACTTC.

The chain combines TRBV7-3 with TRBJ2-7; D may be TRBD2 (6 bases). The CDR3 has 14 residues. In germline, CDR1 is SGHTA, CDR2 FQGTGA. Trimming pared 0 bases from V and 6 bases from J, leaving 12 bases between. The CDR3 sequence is CASSLTGGTSEQYF. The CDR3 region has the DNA TGTGCCAGCAGCTTAACCGGCGGGACGTCCGAGCAGTACTTC.

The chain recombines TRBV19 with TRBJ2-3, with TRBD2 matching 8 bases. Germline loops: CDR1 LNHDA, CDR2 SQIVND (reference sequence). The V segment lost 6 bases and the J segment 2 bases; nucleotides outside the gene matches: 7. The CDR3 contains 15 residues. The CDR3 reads CASRTSASDTDTQYF. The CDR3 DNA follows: TGTGCCAGTAGGACTAGCGCATCCGACACAGATACGCAGTATTTT.

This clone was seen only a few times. The chain's CDR3 is CASRATDTGQYF. CDR3 coding DNA: TGTGCCAGCAGGGCGACCGACACAGGGCAGTACTTC. This chain joins TRBV2 and TRBJ2-7, with a possible D match to TRBD1 (5 bases). V was pared by 6 bases and J by 9 bases, with 15 bases between. This CDR3 region has 12 residues. The germline V gene has CDR1 SNHLY and CDR2 FYNNEI.

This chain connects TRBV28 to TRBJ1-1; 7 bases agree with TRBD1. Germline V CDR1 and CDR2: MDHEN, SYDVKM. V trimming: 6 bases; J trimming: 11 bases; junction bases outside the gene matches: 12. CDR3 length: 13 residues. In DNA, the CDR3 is TGTGCCAGCAGCCGACCGGCGGGGACAGTGGCTTTCTTT. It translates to CASSRPAGTVAFF.

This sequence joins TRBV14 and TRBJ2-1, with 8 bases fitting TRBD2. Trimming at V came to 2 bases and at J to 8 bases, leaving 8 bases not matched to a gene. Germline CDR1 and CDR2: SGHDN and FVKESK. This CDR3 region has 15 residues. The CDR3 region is CASSQFFSSGDEQFF. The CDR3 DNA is TGTGCCAGCAGCCAATTTTTTAGTAGCGGGGATGAGCAGTTCTTC.

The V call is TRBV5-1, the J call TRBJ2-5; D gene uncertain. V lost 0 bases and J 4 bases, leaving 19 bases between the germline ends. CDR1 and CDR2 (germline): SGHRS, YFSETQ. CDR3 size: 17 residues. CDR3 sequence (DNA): TGCGCCAGCAGCTTGGAGGTCACCCCGAGGCACTTAGAGACCCAGTACTTC. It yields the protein CASSLEVTPRHLETQYF.

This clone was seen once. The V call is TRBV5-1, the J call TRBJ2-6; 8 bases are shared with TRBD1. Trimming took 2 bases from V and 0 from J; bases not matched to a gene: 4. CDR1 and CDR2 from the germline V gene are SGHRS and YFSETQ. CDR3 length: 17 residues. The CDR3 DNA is TGCGCCAGCAGCTTTCGGACAGGGCCCTCTGGGGCCAACGTCCTGACTTTC. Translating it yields CASSFRTGPSGANVLTF. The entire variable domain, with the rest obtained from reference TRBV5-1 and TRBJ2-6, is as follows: KAGVTQTPRYLIKTRGQQVTLSCSPISGHRSVSWYQQTPGQGLQFLFEYFSETQRNKGNFPGRFSGRQFSNSRSEMNVSTLELGDSALYLCASSFRTGPSGANVLTFGAGSRLTVL.

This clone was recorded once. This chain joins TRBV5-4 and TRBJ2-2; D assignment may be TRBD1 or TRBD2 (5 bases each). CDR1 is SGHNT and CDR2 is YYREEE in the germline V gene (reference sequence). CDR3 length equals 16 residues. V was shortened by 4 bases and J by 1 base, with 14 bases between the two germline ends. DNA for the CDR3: TGTGCCAGCAGCCTGGGGCAGCGGATGAACACCGGGGAGCTGTTTTTT. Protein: CASSLGQRMNTGELFF.

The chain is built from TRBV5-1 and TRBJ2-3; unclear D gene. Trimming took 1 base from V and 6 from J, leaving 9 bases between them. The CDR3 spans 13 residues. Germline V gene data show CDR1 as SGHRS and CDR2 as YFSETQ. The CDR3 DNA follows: TGCGCCAGCAGCTTGAGTATGGGGGATACGCAGTATTTT. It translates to CASSLSMGDTQYF.

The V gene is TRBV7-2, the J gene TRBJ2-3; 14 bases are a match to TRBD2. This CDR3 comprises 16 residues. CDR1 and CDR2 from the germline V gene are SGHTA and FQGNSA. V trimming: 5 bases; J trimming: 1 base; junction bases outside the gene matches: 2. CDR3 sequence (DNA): TGTGCCAGCAGCAAGACTAGCGGGGGGGGCACAGATACGCAGTATTTT. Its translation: CASSKTSGGGTDTQYF.

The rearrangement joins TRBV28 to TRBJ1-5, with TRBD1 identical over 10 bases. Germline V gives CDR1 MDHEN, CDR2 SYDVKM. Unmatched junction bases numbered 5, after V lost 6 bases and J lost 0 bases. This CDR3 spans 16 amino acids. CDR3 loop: CASSWTGGVSNQPQHF. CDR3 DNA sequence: TGTGCCAGCAGCTGGACAGGGGGTGTTAGCAATCAGCCCCAGCATTTT.

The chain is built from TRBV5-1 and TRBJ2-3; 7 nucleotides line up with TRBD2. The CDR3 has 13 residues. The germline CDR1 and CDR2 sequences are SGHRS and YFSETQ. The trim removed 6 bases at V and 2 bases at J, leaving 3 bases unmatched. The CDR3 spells CASTAGNTDTQYF. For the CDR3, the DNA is TGCGCCAGCACAGCGGGGAACACAGATACGCAGTATTTT.

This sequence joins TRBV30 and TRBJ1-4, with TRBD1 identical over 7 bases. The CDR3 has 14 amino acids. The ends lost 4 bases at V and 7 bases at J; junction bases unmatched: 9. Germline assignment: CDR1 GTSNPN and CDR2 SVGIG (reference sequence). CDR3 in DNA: TGTGCCTGGAACCAGGGGGAGGAGGGTGAAAAACTGTTTTTT. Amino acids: CAWNQGEEGEKLFF.

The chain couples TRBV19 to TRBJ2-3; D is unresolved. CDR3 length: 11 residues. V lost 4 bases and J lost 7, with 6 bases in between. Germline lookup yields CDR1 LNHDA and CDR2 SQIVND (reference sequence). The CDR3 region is CASSNDNTQYF. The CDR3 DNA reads TGTGCCAGTAGTAATGATAATACGCAGTATTTT.

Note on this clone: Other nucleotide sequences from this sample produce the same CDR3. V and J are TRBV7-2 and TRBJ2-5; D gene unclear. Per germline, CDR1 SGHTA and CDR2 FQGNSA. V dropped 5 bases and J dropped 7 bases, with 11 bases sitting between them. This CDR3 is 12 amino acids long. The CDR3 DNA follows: TGTGCCAGCAGCCCTAGGGTCGCGACCCAGTACTTC. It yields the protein CASSPRVATQYF.

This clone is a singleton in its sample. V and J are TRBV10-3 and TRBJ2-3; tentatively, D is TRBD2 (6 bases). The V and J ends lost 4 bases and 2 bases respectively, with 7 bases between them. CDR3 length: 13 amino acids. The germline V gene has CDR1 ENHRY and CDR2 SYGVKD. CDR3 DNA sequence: TGTGCCATCAGTGGGACTAACACAGATACGCAGTATTTT. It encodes CAISGTNTDTQYF.

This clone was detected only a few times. CDR3 loop: CASSLAIGSGHEQYF. The CDR3 nucleotides read TGTGCCAGCAGCTTAGCGATAGGTAGCGGCCACGAGCAGTACTTC. The V and J genes are TRBV7-9 and TRBJ2-7; D is possibly TRBD2 (6 bases). Per the germline V gene, CDR1 is SEHNR and CDR2 is FQNEAQ (reference sequence). CDR3 length equals 15 residues. With 0 bases removed from V and 5 bases from J, the gap between germline ends came to 14 bases.

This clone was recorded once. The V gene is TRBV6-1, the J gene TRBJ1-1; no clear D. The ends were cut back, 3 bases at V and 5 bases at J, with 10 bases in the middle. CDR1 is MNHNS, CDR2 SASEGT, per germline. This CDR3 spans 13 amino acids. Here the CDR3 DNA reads TGTGCCAGCAGTGAGTTTAGAGGGACTGAAGCTTTCTTT. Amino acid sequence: CASSEFRGTEAFF.

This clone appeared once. The CDR3 loop is CASGKQGANTGELFF. For the CDR3, the DNA is TGTGCCAGCGGAAAACAGGGGGCGAACACCGGGGAGCTGTTTTTT. The V call is TRBV6-1, the J call TRBJ2-2, with 8 positions matching TRBD1. Germline V gene lookup returns CDR1 MNHNS and CDR2 SASEGT. The CDR3 sequence is 15 residues long. With V trimmed by 8 bases and J by 0 bases, 5 bases remained unmatched.